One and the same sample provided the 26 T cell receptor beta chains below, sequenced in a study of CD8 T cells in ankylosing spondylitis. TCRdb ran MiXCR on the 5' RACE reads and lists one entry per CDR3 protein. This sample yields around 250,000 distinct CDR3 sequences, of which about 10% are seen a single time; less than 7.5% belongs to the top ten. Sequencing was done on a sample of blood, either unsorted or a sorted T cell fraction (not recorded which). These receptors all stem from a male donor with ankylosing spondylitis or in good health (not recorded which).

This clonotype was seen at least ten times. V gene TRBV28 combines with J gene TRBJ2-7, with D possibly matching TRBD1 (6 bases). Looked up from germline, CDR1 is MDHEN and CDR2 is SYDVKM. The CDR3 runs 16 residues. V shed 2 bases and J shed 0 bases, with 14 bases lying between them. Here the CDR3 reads CASSLPPDSSSYEQYF. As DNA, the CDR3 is TGTGCCAGCAGTTTACCCCCGGACAGTTCCTCCTACGAGCAGTACTTC. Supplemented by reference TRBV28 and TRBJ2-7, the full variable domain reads DVKVTQSSRYLVKRTGEKVFLECVQDMDHENMFWYRQDPGLGLRLIYFSYDVKMKEKGDIPEGYSVSREKKERFSLILESASTNQTSMYLCASSLPPDSSSYEQYFGPGTRLTVT.

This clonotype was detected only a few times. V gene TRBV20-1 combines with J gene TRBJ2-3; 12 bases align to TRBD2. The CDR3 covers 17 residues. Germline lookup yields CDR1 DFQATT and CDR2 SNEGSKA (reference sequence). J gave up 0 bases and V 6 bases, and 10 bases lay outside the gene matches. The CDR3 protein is CSAPTSGGLGSTDTQYF. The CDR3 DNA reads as TGCAGTGCGCCCACTAGCGGGGGGCTGGGGAGCACAGATACGCAGTATTTT.

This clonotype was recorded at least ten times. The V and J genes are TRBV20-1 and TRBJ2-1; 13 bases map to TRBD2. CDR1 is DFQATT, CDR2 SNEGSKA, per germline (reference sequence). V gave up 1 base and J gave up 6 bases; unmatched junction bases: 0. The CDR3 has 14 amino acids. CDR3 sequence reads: CSARGTSGSNEQFF. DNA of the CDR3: TGCAGTGCTAGAGGGACTAGCGGGAGCAATGAGCAGTTCTTC.

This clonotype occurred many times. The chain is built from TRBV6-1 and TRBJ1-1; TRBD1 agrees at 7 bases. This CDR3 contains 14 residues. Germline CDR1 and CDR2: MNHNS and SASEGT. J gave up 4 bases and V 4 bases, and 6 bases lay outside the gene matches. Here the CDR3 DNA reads TGTGCCAGCAGTGGTTACAGGGGAGGCACTGAAGCTTTCTTT. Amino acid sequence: CASSGYRGGTEAFF.

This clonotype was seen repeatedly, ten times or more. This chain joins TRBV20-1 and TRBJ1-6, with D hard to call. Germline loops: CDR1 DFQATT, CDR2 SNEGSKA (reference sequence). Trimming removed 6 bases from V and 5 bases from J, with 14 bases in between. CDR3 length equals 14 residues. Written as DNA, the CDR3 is TGCAGTGCAGAGGGAGGGCGGGATAATTCACCCCTCCACTTT. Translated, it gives CSAEGGRDNSPLHF.

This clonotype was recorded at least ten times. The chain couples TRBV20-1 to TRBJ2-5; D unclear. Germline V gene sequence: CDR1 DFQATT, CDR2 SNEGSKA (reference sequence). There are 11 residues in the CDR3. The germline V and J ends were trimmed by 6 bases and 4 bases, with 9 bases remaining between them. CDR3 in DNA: TGCAGTGCCAGACCGGGAGAGACCCAGTACTTC. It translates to CSARPGETQYF.

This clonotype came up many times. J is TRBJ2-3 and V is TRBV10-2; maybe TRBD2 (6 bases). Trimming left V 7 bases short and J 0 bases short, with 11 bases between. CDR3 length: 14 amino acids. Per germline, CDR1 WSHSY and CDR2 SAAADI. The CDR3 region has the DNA TGCGCCAGCAAGGAAGGGACTAGCACAGATACGCAGTATTTT. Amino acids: CASKEGTSTDTQYF.

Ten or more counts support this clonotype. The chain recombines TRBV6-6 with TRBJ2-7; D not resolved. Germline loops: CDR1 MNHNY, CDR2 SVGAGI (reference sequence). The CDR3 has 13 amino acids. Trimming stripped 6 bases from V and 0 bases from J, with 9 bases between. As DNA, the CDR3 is TGTGCCAGCAGCCGGTCTATCTCCTACGAGCAGTACTTC. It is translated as CASSRSISYEQYF.

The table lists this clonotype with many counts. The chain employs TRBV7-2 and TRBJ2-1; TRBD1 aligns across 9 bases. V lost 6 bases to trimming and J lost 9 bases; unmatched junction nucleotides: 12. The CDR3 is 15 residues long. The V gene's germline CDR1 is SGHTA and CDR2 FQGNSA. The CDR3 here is CASSLPGQGAGEQFF. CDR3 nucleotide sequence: TGTGCCAGCAGTTTGCCGGGACAGGGCGCGGGTGAGCAGTTCTTC.

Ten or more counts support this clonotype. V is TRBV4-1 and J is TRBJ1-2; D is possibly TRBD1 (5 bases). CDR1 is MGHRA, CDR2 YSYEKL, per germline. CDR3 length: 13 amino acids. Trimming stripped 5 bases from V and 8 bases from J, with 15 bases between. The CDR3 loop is CASSFSGTGGYTF. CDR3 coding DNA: TGCGCCAGCAGCTTTAGCGGGACGGGCGGCTACACCTTC.

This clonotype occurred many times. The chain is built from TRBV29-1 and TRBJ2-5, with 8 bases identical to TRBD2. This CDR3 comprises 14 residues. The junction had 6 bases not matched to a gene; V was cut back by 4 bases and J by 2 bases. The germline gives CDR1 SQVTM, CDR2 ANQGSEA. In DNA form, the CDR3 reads TGCAGCGTTGGGGGTCTAGCGGGTCAAGAGACCCAGTACTTC. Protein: CSVGGLAGQETQYF.

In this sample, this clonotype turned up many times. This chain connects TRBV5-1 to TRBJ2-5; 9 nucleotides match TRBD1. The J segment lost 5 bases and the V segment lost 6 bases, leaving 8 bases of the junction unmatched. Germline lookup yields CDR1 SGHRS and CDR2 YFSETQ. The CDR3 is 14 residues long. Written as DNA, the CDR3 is TGCGCCAGCAACTTACAGGGGGCAGAGGAGACCCAGTACTTC. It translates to CASNLQGAEETQYF. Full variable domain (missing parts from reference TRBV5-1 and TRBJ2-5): KAGVTQTPRYLIKTRGQQVTLSCSPISGHRSVSWYQQTPGQGLQFLFEYFSETQRNKGNFPGRFSGRQFSNSRSEMNVSTLELGDSALYLCASNLQGAEETQYFGPGTRLLVL.

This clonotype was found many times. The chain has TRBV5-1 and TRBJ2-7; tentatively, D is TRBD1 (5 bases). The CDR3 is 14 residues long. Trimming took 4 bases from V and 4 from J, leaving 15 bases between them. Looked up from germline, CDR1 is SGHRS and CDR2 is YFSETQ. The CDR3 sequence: CASSTWSQGYEQYF. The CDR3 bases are TGCGCCAGCAGCACCTGGAGCCAGGGTTACGAGCAGTACTTC.

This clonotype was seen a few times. CDR3 nucleotide sequence: TGTGCCGCTACACTAGCGGGACGGTACAATGAGCAGTTCTTC. Translating it yields CAATLAGRYNEQFF. This sequence joins TRBV6-1 and TRBJ2-1, with 10 nucleotides matching TRBD2. V gave up 11 bases and J gave up 4 bases; unmatched junction bases: 8. This CDR3 spans 14 amino acids. In germline, CDR1 is MNHNS, CDR2 SASEGT.

The CDR3 sequence: CASSRDPWNTEAFF. CDR3 nucleotide sequence: TGCGCCAGCAGCCGGGACCCATGGAACACTGAAGCTTTCTTT. The chain uses TRBV10-2 and TRBJ1-1; the D gene is possibly TRBD1 (5 bases). CDR3 length: 14 residues. The germline V gene encodes CDR1 WSHSY and CDR2 SAAADI. V was clipped by 6 bases and J by 1 base, with 12 bases between them.

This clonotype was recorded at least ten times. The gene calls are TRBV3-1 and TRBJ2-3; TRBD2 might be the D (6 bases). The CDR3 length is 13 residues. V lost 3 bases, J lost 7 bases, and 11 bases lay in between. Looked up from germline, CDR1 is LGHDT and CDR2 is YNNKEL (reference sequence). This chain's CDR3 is CASSQEGPYTQYF. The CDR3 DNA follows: TGTGCCAGCAGCCAGGAGGGACCTTATACGCAGTATTTT.

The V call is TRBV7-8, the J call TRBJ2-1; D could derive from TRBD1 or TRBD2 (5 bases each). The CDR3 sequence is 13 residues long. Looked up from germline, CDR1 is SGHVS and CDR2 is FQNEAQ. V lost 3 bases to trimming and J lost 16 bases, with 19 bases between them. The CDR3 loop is CASSFRLPRAYFF. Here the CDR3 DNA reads TGTGCCAGCAGCTTTCGACTACCCAGGGCCTACTTCTTC.

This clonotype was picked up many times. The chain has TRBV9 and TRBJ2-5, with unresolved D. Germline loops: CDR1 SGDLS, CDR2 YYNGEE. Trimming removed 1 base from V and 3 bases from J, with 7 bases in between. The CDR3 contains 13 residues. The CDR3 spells CASSVRPKETQYF. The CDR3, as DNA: TGTGCCAGCAGCGTACGTCCCAAAGAGACCCAGTACTTC.

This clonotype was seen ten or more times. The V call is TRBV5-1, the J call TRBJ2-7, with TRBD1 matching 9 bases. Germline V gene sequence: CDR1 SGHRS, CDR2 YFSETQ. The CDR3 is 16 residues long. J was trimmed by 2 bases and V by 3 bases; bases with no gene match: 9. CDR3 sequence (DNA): TGCGCCAGCAGCTGGAGGCCGGGACAGGGCACCTACGAGCAGTACTTC. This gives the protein CASSWRPGQGTYEQYF.

CDR3 sequence: CASSRGQGAIMNTEAFF. The CDR3, as DNA: TGTGCCAGCAGCCGGGGACAGGGGGCGATCATGAACACTGAAGCTTTCTTT. The V call is TRBV6-1, the J call TRBJ1-1; 12 bases map to TRBD1. There are 17 residues in the CDR3. CDR1 MNHNS and CDR2 SASEGT come from the germline V gene. The V and J ends lost 6 bases and 0 bases, in that order; junction bases with no gene match: 8.

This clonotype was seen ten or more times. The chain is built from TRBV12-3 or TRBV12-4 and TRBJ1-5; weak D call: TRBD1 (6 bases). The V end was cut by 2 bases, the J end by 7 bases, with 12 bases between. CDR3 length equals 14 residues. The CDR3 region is CASSLYRQGQPQHF. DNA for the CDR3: TGTGCCAGCAGTTTATATCGGCAGGGGCAGCCCCAGCATTTT.

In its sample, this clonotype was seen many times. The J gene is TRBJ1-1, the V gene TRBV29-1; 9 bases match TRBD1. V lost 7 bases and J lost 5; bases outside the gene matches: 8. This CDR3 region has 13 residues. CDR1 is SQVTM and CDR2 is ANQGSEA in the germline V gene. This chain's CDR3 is CSAGTGWDTEAFF. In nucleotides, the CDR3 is TGCAGCGCCGGGACAGGGTGGGATACTGAAGCTTTCTTT.

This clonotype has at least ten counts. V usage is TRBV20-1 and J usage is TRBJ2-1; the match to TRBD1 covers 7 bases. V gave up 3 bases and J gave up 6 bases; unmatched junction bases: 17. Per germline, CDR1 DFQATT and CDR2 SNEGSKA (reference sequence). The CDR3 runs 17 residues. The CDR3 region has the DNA TGCAGTGCTAGCGAGGGGGCGTTCGTAAGCTACGTCAATGAGCAGTTCTTC. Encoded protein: CSASEGAFVSYVNEQFF.

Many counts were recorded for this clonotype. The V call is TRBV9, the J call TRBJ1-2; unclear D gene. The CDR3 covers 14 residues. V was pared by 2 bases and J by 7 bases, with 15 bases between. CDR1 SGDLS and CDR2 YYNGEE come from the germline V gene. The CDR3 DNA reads TGTGCCAGCAGCGTCTCAGATAGGGAAGGTGGCTACACCTTC. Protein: CASSVSDREGGYTF.

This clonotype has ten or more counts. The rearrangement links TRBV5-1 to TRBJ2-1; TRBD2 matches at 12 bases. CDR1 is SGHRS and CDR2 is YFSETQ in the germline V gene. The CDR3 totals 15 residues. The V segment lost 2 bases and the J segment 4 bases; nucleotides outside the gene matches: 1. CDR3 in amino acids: CASSLLAGGYNEQFF. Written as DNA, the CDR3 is TGCGCCAGCAGCTTACTAGCGGGGGGATACAATGAGCAGTTCTTC. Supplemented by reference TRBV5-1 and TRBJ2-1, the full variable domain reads KAGVTQTPRYLIKTRGQQVTLSCSPISGHRSVSWYQQTPGQGLQFLFEYFSETQRNKGNFPGRFSGRQFSNSRSEMNVSTLELGDSALYLCASSLLAGGYNEQFFGPGTRLTVL.

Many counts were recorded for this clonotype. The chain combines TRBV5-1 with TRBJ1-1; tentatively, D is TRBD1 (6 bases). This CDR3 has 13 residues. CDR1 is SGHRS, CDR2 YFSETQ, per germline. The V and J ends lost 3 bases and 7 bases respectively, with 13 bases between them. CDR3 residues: CASSSGQSYEAFF. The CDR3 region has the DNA TGCGCCAGCAGCTCCGGACAGAGCTATGAAGCTTTCTTT. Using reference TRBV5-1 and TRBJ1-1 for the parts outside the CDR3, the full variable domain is KAGVTQTPRYLIKTRGQQVTLSCSPISGHRSVSWYQQTPGQGLQFLFEYFSETQRNKGNFPGRFSGRQFSNSRSEMNVSTLELGDSALYLCASSSGQSYEAFFGQGTRLTVV.